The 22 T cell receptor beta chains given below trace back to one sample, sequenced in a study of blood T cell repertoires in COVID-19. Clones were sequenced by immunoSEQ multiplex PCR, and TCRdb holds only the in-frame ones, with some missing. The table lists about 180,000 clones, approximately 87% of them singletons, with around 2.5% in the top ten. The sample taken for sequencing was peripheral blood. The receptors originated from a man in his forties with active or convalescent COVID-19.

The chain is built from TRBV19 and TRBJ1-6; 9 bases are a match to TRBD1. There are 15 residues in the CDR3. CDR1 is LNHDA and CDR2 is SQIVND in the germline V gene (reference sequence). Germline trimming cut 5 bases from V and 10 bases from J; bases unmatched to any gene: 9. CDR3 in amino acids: CASSLGQGFRSPLHF. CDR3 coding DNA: TGTGCCAGTAGTCTAGGACAGGGGTTCAGGTCACCCCTCCACTTT.

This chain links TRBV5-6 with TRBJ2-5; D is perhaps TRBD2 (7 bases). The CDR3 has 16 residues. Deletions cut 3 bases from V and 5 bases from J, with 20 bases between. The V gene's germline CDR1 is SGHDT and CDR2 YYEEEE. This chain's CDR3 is CASSSGLGGLRETQYF. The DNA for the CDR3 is TGTGCCAGCAGCTCCGGTTTGGGGGGGCTCCGGGAGACCCAGTACTTC. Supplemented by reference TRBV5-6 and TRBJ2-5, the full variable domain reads DAGVTQSPTHLIKTRGQQVTLRCSPKSGHDTVSWYQQALGQGPQFIFQYYEEEERQRGNFPDRFSGHQFPNYSSELNVNALLLGDSALYLCASSSGLGGLRETQYFGPGTRLLVL.

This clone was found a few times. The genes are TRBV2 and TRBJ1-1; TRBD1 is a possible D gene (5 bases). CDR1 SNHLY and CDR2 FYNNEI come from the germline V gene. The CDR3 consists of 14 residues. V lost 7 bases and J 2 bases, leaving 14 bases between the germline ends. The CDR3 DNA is TGTGCCAGCACCTGGTGGGGCAGCAACACTGAAGCTTTCTTT. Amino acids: CASTWWGSNTEAFF.

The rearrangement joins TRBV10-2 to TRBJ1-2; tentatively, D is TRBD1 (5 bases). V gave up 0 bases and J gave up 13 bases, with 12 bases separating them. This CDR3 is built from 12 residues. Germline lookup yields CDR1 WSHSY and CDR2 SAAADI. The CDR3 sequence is CASSESEGVGTF. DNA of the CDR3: TGCGCCAGCAGTGAGTCGGAAGGGGTTGGCACCTTC.

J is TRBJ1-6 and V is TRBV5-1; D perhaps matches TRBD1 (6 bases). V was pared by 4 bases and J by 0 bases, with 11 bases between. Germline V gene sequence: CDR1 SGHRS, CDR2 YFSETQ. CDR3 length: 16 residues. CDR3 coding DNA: TGCGCCAGCAGCCAAACAGGGAGCTCCTATAATTCACCCCTCCACTTT. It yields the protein CASSQTGSSYNSPLHF.

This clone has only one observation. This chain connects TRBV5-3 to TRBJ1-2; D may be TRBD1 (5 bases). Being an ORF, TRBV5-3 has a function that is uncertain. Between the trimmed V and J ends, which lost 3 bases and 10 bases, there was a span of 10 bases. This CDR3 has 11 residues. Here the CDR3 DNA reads TGTGCCAGAAGCTATCAGGGTAACTACACCTTC. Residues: CARSYQGNYTF.

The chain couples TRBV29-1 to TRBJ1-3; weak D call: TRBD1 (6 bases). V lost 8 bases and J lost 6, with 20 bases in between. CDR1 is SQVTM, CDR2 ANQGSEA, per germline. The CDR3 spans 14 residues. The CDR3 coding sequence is TGCAGCTTTTACGATAACAGGGAAACAAACACCATATATTTT. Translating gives CSFYDNRETNTIYF.

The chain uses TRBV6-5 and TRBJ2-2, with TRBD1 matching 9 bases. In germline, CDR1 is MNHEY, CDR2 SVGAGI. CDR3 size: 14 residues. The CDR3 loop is CALQGALSTGELFF. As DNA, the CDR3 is TGTGCGTTACAGGGGGCGCTGAGCACCGGGGAGCTGTTTTTT.

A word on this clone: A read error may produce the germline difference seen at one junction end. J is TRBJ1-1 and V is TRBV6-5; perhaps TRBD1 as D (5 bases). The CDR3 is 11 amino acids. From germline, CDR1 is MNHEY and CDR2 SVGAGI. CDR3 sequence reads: CTSSTTDEAFF. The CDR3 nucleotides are TGTACCAGCAGTACGACAGATGAAGCTTTCTTT.

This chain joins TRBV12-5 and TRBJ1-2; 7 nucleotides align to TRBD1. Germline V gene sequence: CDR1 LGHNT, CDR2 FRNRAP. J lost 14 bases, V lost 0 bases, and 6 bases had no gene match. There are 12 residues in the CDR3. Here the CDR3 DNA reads TGTGCTAGTGGTTTGGTAGGGACAGTACATACCTTC. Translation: CASGLVGTVHTF.

The CDR3 region is CASIPTVVNYGYTF. The DNA of the CDR3 is TGTGCCAGCATCCCGACAGTGGTTAACTATGGCTACACCTTC. The chain couples TRBV2 to TRBJ1-2; a possible D gene is TRBD1 (5 bases). Between the trimmed V and J ends, which lost 7 bases and 1 base, there was a span of 13 bases. This CDR3 region has 14 residues. CDR1 and CDR2 from the germline V gene are SNHLY and FYNNEI.

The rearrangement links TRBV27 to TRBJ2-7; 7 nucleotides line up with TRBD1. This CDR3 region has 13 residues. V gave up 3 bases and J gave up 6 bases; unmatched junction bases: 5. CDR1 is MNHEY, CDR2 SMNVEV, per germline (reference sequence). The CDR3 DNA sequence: TGTGCCAGCAGTTTGGGACAGCTCTCCGAGCAGTACTTC. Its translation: CASSLGQLSEQYF.

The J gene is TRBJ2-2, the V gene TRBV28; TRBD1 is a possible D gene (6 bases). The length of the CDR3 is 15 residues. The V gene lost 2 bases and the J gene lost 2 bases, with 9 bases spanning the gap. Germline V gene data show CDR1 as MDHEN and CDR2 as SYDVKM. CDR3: CASSLGGGNTGELFF. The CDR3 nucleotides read TGTGCCAGCAGTTTAGGGGGCGGTAACACCGGGGAGCTGTTTTTT.

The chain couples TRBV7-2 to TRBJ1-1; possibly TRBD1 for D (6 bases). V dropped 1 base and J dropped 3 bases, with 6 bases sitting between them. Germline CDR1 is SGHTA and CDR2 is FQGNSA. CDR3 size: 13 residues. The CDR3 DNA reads TGTGCCAGCAGCTTAGGGGGGCACACTGAAGCTTTCTTT. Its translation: CASSLGGHTEAFF.

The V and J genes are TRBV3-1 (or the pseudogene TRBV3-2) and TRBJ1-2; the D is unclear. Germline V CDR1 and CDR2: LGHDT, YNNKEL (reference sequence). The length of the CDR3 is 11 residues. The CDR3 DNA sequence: TGTGCGGCCGGAGAGTTCGATGGCTACACCTTC. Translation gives CAAGEFDGYTF.

The CDR3 spells CASSPSDGLKNTEAFF. The DNA for the CDR3 is TGTGCCAGCTCACCATCGGACGGACTAAAGAACACTGAAGCTTTCTTT. The V gene is TRBV18, the J gene TRBJ1-1; D unresolved. V was shortened by 2 bases and J by 1 base, with 14 bases between the two germline ends. The CDR3 totals 16 residues. Germline values: CDR1 KGHSH, CDR2 LQKENI.

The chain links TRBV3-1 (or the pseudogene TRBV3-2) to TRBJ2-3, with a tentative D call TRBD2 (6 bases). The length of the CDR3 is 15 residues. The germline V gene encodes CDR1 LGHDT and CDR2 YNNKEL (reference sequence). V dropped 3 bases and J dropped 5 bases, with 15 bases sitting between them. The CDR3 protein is CASSQANGGGDTQYF. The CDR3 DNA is TGTGCCAGCAGCCAGGCTAACGGGGGAGGAGATACGCAGTATTTT.

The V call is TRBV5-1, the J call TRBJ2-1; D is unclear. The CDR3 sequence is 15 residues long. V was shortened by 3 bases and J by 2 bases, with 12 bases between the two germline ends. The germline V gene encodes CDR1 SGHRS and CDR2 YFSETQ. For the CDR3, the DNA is TGCGCCAGCAGCTCCACCCAGGAACCCTACAATGAGCAGTTCTTC. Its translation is CASSSTQEPYNEQFF.

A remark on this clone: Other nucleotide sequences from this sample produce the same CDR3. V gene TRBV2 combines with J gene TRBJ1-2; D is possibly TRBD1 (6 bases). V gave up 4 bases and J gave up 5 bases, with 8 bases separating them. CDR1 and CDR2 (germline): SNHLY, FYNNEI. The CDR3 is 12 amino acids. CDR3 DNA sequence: TGTGCCAGCAGTGCAGGGGATTATGGCTACACCTTC. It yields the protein CASSAGDYGYTF. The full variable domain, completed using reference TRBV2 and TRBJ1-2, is EPEVTQTPSHQVTQMGQEVILRCVPISNHLYFYWYRQILGQKVEFLVSFYNNEISEKSEIFDDQFSVERPDGSNFTLKIRSTKLEDSAMYFCASSAGDYGYTFGSGTRLTVV.

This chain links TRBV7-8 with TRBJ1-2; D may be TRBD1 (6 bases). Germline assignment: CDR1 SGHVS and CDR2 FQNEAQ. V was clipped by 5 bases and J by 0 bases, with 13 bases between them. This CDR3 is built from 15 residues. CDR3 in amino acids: CASSPTGATNYGYTF. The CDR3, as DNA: TGTGCCAGCAGCCCGACAGGCGCAACTAACTATGGCTACACCTTC. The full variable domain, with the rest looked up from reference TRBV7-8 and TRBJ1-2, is GAGVSQSPRYKVAKRGQDVALRCDPISGHVSLFWYQQALGQGPEFLTYFQNEAQLDKSGLPSDRFFAERPEGSVSTLKIQRTQQEDSAVYLCASSPTGATNYGYTFGSGTRLTVV.

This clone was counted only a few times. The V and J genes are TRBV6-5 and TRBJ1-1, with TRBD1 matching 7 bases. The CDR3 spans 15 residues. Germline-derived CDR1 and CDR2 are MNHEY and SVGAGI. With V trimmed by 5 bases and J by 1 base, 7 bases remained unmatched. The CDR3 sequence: CASSTTGATNTEAFF. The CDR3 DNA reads TGTGCCAGCAGTACAACAGGGGCCACGAACACTGAAGCTTTCTTT.

The CDR3 region has the DNA TGTGCCAGCAGTCTTAGACAGGGGGACTATGGCTACACCTTC. This codes for CASSLRQGDYGYTF. The chain joins TRBV6-5 to TRBJ1-2, with TRBD1 matching over 9 bases. Germline V gives CDR1 MNHEY, CDR2 SVGAGI. The J segment lost 3 bases and the V segment lost 5 bases, leaving 4 bases of the junction unmatched. The CDR3 totals 14 residues.